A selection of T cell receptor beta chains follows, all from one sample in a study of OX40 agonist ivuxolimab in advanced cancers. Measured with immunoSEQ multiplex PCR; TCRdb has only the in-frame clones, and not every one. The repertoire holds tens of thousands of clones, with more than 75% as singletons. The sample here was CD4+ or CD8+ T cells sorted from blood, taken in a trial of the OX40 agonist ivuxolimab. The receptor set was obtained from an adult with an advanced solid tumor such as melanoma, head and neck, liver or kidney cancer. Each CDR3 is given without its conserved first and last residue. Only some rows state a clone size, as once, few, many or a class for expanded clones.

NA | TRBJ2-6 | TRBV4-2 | ASSQIAGGGGANVLT
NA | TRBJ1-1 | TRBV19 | ASSSGGLTDTEAF
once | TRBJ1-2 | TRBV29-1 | SVGEGWDGYT
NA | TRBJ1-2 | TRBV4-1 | ASSQALRDRGNYGYT
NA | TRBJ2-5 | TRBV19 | ASSIGGEETQY
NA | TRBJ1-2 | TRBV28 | ASSGGGYGYT
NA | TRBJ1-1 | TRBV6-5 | ASSYSRPQRGTEAF
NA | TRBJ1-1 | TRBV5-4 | ASRGPGVDTEAF
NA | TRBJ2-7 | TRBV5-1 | ASSLVGGASYEQY
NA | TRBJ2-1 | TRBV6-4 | ASSDSTGDYNEQF
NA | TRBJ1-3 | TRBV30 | AWGLPGNTIY
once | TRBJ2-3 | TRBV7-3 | ASSQLGAHQY
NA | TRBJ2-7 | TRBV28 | ASSQGDEYYEQY
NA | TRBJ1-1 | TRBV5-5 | ASSLGQKIMNTEAF
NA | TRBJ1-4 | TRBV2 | ASSDGRMNEKLF
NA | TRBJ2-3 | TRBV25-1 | ASSLGGLDTQY
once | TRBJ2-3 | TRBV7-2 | ASSRTSGSPTDTQY
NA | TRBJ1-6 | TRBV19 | ASTQDGDRESPLH
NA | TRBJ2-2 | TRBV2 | ASSERTQVGELF
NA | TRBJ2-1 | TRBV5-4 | AKIDRESNEQF